A selection of T cell receptor beta chains follows, all from one sample in a study of shared clonotypes between healthy human individuals. Sequenced by immunoSEQ multiplex PCR; TCRdb stores in-frame clones only, minus some. The table records approximately 1.5 million clones, around 98.5% of them present only once. Sequences were obtained from naive CD4+ T cells sorted from blood. Receptor source: a man aged 30 to 39 in good health. Each CDR3 is given with its conserved first and last residue. Fields, in order: clone size, D gene, V gene, J gene, CDR3 protein, CDR3 DNA. A D gene is named only where the DNA matches it firmly. Clone size is not always given. Where it is, it says once, few, many or a class for expanded clones.

clone size: -
D gene: TRBD2
V gene: TRBV25-1
J gene: TRBJ2-1
CDR3 protein: CASSDLAGGVSSYNEQFF
CDR3 DNA: TGTGCCAGCAGTGACTTAGCGGGAGGGGTGAGCTCCTACAATGAGCAGTTCTTC

clone size: -
D gene: -
V gene: TRBV28
J gene: TRBJ2-7
CDR3 protein: CASSLKGYEQYF
CDR3 DNA: TGTGCCAGCAGTTTGAAGGGCTACGAGCAGTACTTC

clone size: -
D gene: TRBD2
V gene: TRBV2
J gene: TRBJ2-7
CDR3 protein: CASSPTSGKMYEQYF
CDR3 DNA: TGTGCCAGCAGCCCGACTAGCGGGAAAATGTACGAGCAGTACTTC

clone size: -
D gene: TRBD2
V gene: TRBV6-5
J gene: TRBJ2-5
CDR3 protein: CASSRLAGGGETQYF
CDR3 DNA: TGTGCCAGCAGCCGACTAGCGGGAGGTGGGGAGACCCAGTACTTC

clone size: -
D gene: -
V gene: TRBV10-1
J gene: TRBJ2-7
CDR3 protein: CASSENPGYEQYF
CDR3 DNA: TGCGCCAGCAGTGAAAATCCGGGCTACGAGCAGTACTTC

clone size: -
D gene: -
V gene: TRBV28
J gene: TRBJ1-4
CDR3 protein: CASSHLSPGMRDEKLFF
CDR3 DNA: TGTGCCAGCAGCCACTTAAGCCCCGGGATGAGGGATGAAAAACTGTTTTTT

clone size: -
D gene: -
V gene: TRBV12-5
J gene: TRBJ2-7
CDR3 protein: CASGRDTYEQYF
CDR3 DNA: TGTGCTAGTGGCCGGGACACCTACGAGCAGTACTTC

clone size: once
D gene: -
V gene: TRBV4-1
J gene: TRBJ1-5
CDR3 protein: CASSLVYSNQPQHF
CDR3 DNA: TGCGCCAGCAGCCTGGTCTATAGCAATCAGCCCCAGCATTTT

clone size: -
D gene: TRBD2
V gene: TRBV9
J gene: TRBJ2-2
CDR3 protein: CASSRTSVTNTGELFF
CDR3 DNA: TGTGCCAGCAGCCGGACTAGCGTAACGAACACCGGGGAGCTGTTTTTT

clone size: once
D gene: -
V gene: TRBV5-1
J gene: TRBJ1-3
CDR3 protein: CASSLGGFASSGNTIYF
CDR3 DNA: TGCGCCAGCAGCTTGGGGGGGTTCGCCTCCTCTGGAAACACCATATATTTT

clone size: -
D gene: TRBD2
V gene: TRBV9
J gene: TRBJ2-1
CDR3 protein: CASSVIGGGPSNEQFF
CDR3 DNA: TGTGCCAGCAGCGTTATCGGGGGAGGGCCCTCTAATGAGCAGTTCTTC

clone size: -
D gene: -
V gene: TRBV5-4
J gene: TRBJ2-2
CDR3 protein: CASSSRQAPKTNTGELFF
CDR3 DNA: TGTGCCAGCAGCTCCCGACAGGCCCCCAAAACGAACACCGGGGAGCTGTTTTTT

clone size: -
D gene: -
V gene: TRBV30
J gene: TRBJ1-5
CDR3 protein: CAWGPREDQPQHF
CDR3 DNA: TGTGCCTGGGGCCCCCGGGAGGATCAGCCCCAGCATTTT

clone size: -
D gene: -
V gene: TRBV10-3
J gene: TRBJ2-7
CDR3 protein: CAISDHDTQSSYEQYF
CDR3 DNA: TGTGCCATCAGTGACCACGACACCCAGAGCTCCTACGAGCAGTACTTC

clone size: -
D gene: -
V gene: TRBV18
J gene: TRBJ2-7
CDR3 protein: CASSPLNRGRISYEQYF
CDR3 DNA: TGTGCCAGCTCACCACTTAACCGGGGACGGATTTCCTACGAGCAGTACTTC

clone size: -
D gene: TRBD2
V gene: TRBV14
J gene: TRBJ2-1
CDR3 protein: CASSHNLGLAGDDEQFF
CDR3 DNA: TGTGCCAGCAGCCACAACCTCGGACTAGCGGGAGATGATGAGCAGTTCTTC

clone size: -
D gene: TRBD2
V gene: TRBV30
J gene: TRBJ2-3
CDR3 protein: CAWRFLADSTDTQYF
CDR3 DNA: TGTGCCTGGCGCTTCCTAGCGGATAGCACAGATACGCAGTATTTT

clone size: -
D gene: -
V gene: TRBV28
J gene: TRBJ2-7
CDR3 protein: CASSLSGGGSLYEQYF
CDR3 DNA: TGTGCCAGCAGTTTATCCGGGGGCGGTTCCCTCTACGAGCAGTACTTC

clone size: -
D gene: TRBD2
V gene: TRBV11-2
J gene: TRBJ2-3
CDR3 protein: CASRGLAGPYTQYF
CDR3 DNA: TGTGCCAGCAGGGGACTAGCGGGACCCTATACGCAGTATTTT

clone size: -
D gene: TRBD1
V gene: TRBV7-9
J gene: TRBJ2-4
CDR3 protein: CASPFRDRAPLAKNIQYF
CDR3 DNA: TGTGCCAGCCCTTTCCGGGACAGGGCCCCCTTAGCCAAAAACATTCAGTACTTC

clone size: -
D gene: -
V gene: TRBV5-1
J gene: TRBJ2-1
CDR3 protein: CASSSLPSGGYNEQFF
CDR3 DNA: TGCGCCAGCAGCTCGCTCCCGAGCGGTGGCTACAATGAGCAGTTCTTC

clone size: -
D gene: TRBD2
V gene: TRBV27
J gene: TRBJ2-1
CDR3 protein: CASSRLARYNEQFF
CDR3 DNA: TGTGCCAGCAGCAGACTAGCGCGCTACAATGAGCAGTTCTTC

clone size: -
D gene: -
V gene: TRBV27
J gene: TRBJ2-7
CDR3 protein: CASSLSPQRLGGYEQYF
CDR3 DNA: TGTGCCAGCAGTTTATCCCCTCAAAGGTTAGGGGGCTACGAGCAGTACTTC